This entry describes one T cell receptor (beta chain). Its antigen is undetermined. Trimming removed 4 bases from V and 4 bases from J, with 7 bases in between. Germline CDR1 SQVTM, CDR2 ANQGSEA. CDR3 length equals 12 residues. The data originate from a study of graft-versus-host responses after intestinal transplantation. About the study: For 3 to 4 years after anti-thymocyte globulin induction, all recipients took tacrolimus and steroids.

The protocol was immunoSEQ multiplex PCR, while the TCRdb copy is restricted to in-frame clones and leaves out a portion. The sample has about 110,000 clones, around 94% seen once; the top ten hold more than 0.95%. Study-wide points: Circulating GvH clones peaking coincided with falling HvG clones soon after transplant.

The sequence came from a human donor who was the organ donor for an intestinal transplant. This rearrangement joins TRBV29-1 to TRBJ2-2; D unclear. The input for sequencing was unstimulated CD8+ T cells sorted from spleen or lymph node cells, taken before transplant. CDR3 sequence: CSVGLSTGELFF. DNA of the CDR3: TGCAGCGTTGGTTTATCCACCGGGGAGCTGTTTTTT.